Listed below are T cell receptor beta chains from one sample, sequenced in a study of graft-versus-host responses after intestinal transplantation. The antigens of these receptors remain unknown. Repertoires were generated with immunoSEQ multiplex PCR, while TCRdb's copy carries only in-frame clones and drops some. The data hold roughly 64,000 clones, with 90% observed a single time. Sequenced material: unstimulated CD8+ T cells sorted from spleen or lymph node cells, taken before transplant. The origin of the receptors is a human donor who was the organ donor for an intestinal transplant. Each CDR3 is given with its conserved first and last residue. Each record gives: J gene, V gene, CDR3 protein.

>TRBJ2-7|TRBV30
CAWSVSDEQYF
>TRBJ1-2|TRBV27
CASSFGTGAHGYTF
>TRBJ2-2|TRBV6-1
CASSEGGRTGLIGELFF
>TRBJ2-7|TRBV2
CASGGSELHEQYF
>TRBJ1-2|TRBV10-2
CASTNLSPGYTF
>TRBJ2-7|TRBV18
CATPALGRPYEQYF
>TRBJ2-2|TRBV12-5
CASGLDMSRELFF
>TRBJ2-1|TRBV19
CASSMGGYNEQFF
>TRBJ2-1|TRBV9
CASSDSGRSYNEQFF
>TRBJ2-1|TRBV7-3
CASSLTYLTGSYSYNEQFF
>TRBJ2-5|TRBV7-8
CASSLDPSGGETQYF
>TRBJ2-4|TRBV4-1
CASSRAPGAPGKNIQYF